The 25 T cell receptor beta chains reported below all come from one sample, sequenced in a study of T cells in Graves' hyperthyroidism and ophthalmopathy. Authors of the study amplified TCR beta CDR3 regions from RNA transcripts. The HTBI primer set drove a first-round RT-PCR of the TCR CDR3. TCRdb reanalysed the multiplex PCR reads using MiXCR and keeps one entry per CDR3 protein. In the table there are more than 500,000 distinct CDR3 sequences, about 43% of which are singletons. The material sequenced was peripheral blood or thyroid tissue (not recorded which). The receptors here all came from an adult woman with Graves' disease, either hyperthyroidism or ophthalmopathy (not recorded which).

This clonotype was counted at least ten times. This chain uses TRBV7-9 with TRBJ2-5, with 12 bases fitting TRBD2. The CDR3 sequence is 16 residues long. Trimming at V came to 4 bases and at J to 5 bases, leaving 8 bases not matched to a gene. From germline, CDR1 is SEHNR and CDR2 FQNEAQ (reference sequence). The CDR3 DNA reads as TGTGCCAGCAGCTCGACTAGCGGGAGAGACGGGGAGACCCAGTACTTC. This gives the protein CASSSTSGRDGETQYF.

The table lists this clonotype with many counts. CDR3 protein: CASSLAHGELFF. The CDR3 DNA follows: TGCGCCAGCAGCTTGGCGCACGGGGAGCTGTTTTTT. The rearrangement uses TRBV5-1 and TRBJ2-2, with D uncertain. The length of the CDR3 is 12 residues. The V end lost 0 bases, the J end lost 7 bases, and 4 bases lay between the germline ends. Germline loops: CDR1 SGHRS, CDR2 YFSETQ.

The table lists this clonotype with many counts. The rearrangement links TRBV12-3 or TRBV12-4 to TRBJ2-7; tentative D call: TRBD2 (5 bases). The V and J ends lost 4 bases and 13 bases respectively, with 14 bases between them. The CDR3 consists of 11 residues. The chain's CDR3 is CASSSRERCYF. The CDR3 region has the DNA TGTGCCAGCAGTTCACGGGAAAGGTGCTACTTC.

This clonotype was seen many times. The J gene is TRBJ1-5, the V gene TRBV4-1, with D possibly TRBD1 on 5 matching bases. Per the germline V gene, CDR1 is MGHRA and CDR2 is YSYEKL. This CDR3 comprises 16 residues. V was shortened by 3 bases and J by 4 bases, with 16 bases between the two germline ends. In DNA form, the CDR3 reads TGCGCCAGCAGCCACCCCCTCGGGACGGAAAATCAGCCCCAGCATTTT. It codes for CASSHPLGTENQPQHF.

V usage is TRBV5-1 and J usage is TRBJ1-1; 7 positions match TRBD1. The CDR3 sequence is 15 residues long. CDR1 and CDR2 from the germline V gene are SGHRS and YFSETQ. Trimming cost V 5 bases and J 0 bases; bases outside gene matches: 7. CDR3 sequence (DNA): TGCGCCAGCAGATCGGAGACAGGGTTGAACACTGAAGCTTTCTTT. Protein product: CASRSETGLNTEAFF.

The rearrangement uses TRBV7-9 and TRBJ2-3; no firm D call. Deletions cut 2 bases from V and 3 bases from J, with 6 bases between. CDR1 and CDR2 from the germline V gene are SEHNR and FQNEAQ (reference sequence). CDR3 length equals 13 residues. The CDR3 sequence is CASSLPRTDTQYF. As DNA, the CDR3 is TGTGCCAGCAGCTTACCCCGGACAGATACGCAGTATTTT.

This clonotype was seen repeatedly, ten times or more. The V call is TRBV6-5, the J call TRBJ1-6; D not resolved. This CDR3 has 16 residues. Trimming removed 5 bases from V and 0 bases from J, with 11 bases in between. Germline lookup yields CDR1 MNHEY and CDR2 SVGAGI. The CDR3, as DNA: TGTGCCAGCAGTATCCTCAAGAGCTCCTATAATTCACCCCTCCACTTT. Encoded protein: CASSILKSSYNSPLHF.

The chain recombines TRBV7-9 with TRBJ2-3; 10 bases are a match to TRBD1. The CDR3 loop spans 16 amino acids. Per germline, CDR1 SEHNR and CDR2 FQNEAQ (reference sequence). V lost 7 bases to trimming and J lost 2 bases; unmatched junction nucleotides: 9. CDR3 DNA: TGTGCCAGCACCGACAGGGGGCTAATGAACACAGATACGCAGTATTTT. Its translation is CASTDRGLMNTDTQYF.

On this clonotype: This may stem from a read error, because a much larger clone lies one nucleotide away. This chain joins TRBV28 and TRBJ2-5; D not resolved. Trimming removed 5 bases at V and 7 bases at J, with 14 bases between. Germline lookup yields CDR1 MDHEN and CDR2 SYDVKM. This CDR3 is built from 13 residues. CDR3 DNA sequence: TGTGCCAGCAGTCCGGACCACTGGGTGACCCAGTACTTC. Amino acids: CASSPDHWVTQYF.

This CDR3 is CASSINGDEQYF. As DNA, the CDR3 is TGCGCCAGCTCGATAAACGGCGATGAGCAGTACTTC. The chain couples TRBV10-2 to TRBJ2-7; D gene ambiguous. Trimming left V 8 bases short and J 7 bases short, with 15 bases between. Looked up from germline, CDR1 is WSHSY and CDR2 is SAAADI. This CDR3 comprises 12 residues.

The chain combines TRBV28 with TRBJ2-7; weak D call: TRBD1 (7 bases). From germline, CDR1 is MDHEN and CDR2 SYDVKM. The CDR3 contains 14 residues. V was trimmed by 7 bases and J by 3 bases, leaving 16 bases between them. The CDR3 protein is CASKGQGEVYEQYF. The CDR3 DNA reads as TGTGCCAGCAAGGGGCAGGGGGAGGTCTACGAGCAGTACTTC.

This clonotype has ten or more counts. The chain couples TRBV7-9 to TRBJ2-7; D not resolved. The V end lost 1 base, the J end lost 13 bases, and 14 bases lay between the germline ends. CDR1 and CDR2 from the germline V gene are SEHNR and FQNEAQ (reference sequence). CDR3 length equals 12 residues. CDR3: CASSLVPDGLYF. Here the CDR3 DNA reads TGTGCCAGCAGCTTAGTCCCGGACGGTCTATACTTC.

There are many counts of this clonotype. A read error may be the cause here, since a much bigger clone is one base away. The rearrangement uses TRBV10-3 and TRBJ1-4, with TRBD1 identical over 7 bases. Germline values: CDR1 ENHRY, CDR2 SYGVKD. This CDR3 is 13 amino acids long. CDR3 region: CAIGDREGEKLFF. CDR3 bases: TGTGCCATCGGTGACAGGGAGGGTGAAAAACTGTTTTTT.

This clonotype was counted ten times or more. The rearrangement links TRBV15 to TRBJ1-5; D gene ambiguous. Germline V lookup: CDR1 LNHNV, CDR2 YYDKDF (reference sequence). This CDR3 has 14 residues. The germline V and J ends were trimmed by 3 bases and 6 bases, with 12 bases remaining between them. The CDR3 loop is CATSRFSRAQPQHF. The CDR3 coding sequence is TGTGCCACCAGCAGGTTTTCGAGGGCTCAGCCCCAGCATTTT.

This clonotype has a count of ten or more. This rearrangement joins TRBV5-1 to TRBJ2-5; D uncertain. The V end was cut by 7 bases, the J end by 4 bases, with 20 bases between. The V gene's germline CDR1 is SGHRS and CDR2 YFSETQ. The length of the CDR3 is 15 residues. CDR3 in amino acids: CASRAKSSRRETQYF. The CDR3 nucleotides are TGCGCCAGCCGGGCTAAATCCTCGCGGCGAGAGACCCAGTACTTC.

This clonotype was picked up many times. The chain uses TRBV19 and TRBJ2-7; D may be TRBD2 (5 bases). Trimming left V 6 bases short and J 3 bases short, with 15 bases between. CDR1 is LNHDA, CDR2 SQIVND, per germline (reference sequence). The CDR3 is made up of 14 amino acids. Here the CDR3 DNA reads TGTGCCAGTAGCTCTCGCAGAGGAGGCTACGAGCAGTACTTC. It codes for CASSSRRGGYEQYF. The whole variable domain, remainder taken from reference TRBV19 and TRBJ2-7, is DGGITQSPKYLFRKEGQNVTLSCEQNLNHDAMYWYRQDPGQGLRLIYYSQIVNDFQKGDIAEGYSVSREKKESFPLTVTSAQKNPTAFYLCASSSRRGGYEQYFGPGTRLTVT.

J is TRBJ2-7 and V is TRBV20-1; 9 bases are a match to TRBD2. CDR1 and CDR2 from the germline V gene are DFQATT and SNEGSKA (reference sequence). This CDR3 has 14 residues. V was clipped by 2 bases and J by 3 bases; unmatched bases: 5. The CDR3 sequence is CSARSLAGLYEQYF. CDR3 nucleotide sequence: TGCAGTGCTAGATCTCTAGCGGGACTCTACGAGCAGTACTTC.

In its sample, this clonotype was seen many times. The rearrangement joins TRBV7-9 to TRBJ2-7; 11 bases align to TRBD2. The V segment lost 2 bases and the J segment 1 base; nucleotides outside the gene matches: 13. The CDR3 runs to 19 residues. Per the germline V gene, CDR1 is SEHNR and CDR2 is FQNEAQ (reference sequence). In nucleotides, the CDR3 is TGTGCCAGCAGCTTACCTACACTATTGACTAGCGGGACTTCCTACGAGCAGTACTTC. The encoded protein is CASSLPTLLTSGTSYEQYF.

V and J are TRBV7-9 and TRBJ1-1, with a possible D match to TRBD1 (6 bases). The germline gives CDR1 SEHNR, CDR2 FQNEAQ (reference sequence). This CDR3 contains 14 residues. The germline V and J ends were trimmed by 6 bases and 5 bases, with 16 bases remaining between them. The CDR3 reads CASSFGQPKTEAFF. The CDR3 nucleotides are TGTGCCAGCAGTTTCGGACAGCCTAAAACTGAAGCTTTCTTT.

CDR3 sequence (DNA): TGTGCCAGCAGCGTAGGGACATTTGCAACTAATGAAAAACTGTTTTTT. Residues: CASSVGTFATNEKLFF. This rearrangement joins TRBV9 to TRBJ1-4, with TRBD1 as a possible D gene (5 bases). Germline assignment: CDR1 SGDLS and CDR2 YYNGEE. The V end was cut by 0 bases, the J end by 0 bases, with 9 bases between. The CDR3 is 16 residues long.

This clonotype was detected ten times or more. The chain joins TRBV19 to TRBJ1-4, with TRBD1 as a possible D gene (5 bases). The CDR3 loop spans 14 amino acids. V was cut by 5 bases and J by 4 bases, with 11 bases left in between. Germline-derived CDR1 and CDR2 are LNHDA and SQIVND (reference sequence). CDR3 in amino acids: CASSPGTLNEKLFF. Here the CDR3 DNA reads TGTGCCAGTAGTCCCGGGACCCTTAATGAAAAACTGTTTTTT.

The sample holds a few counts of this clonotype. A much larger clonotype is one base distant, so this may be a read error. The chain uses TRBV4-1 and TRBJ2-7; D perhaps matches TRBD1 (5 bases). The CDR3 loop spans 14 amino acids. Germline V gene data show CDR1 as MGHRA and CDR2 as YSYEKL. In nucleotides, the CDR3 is TGCGCCAGCAGCCAAGGACAGACACACTACGAGCAGTGCTTC. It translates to CASSQGQTHYEQCF.

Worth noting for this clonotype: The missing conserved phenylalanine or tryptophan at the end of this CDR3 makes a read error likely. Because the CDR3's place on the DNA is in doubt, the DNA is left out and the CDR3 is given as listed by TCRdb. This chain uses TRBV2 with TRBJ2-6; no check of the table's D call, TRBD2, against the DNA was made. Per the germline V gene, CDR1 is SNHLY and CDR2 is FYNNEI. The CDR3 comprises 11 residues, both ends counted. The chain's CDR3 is CASREGLAGVS.

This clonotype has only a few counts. CDR3 bases: TGTGCCAGCGGAGAGGTGCTCTTAGCTAACTATGGCTACACCTTC. Protein: CASGEVLLANYGYTF. V gene TRBV28 combines with J gene TRBJ1-2; no clear D. Looked up from germline, CDR1 is MDHEN and CDR2 is SYDVKM. The CDR3 extends over 15 amino acids. V lost 8 bases, J lost 0 bases, and 16 bases lay in between.

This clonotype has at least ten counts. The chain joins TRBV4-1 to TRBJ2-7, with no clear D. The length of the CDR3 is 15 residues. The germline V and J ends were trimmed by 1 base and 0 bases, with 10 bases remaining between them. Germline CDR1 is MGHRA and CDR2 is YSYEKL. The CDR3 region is CASSQGTAISYEQYF. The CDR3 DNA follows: TGCGCCAGCAGCCAAGGGACGGCCATCTCCTACGAGCAGTACTTC.